These T cell receptor beta chains were read from a single sample in a study of shared clonotypes between healthy human individuals. TCRdb's table, derived via immunoSEQ multiplex PCR, lists solely in-frame clones and lacks some. The top ten hold roughly 0.13% of the sample, which has roughly 2 million clones, more than 90% seen once. Source material: naive CD4+ T cells sorted from blood. These receptors were taken from a man between 18 and 29 years old in good health. CDR3s include the opening cysteine and the closing phenylalanine or tryptophan. The order of the fields is J gene, clone size, D gene, V gene, CDR3 protein, CDR3 DNA. D genes are given only for firm matches. Expanded clones are given a class, and other clones once, few, many or no size at all.

J: TRBJ2-3
size: once
D: NA
V: TRBV19
CDR3: CASSTQSQTDTQYF
DNA: TGTGCCAGTAGCACCCAGTCCCAAACAGATACGCAGTATTTT

J: TRBJ1-6
size: few
D: TRBD1
V: TRBV2
CDR3: CASSAGQVNSPLHF
DNA: TGTGCCAGCAGCGCCGGACAGGTCAATTCACCCCTCCACTTT

J: TRBJ2-7
size: NA
D: TRBD1
V: TRBV6-1
CDR3: CASSLDRAYEQYF
DNA: TGTGCCAGCAGTCTGGACAGGGCCTACGAGCAGTACTTC

J: TRBJ1-1
size: once
D: TRBD1
V: TRBV20-1
CDR3: CSAPTGLEAFF
DNA: TGCAGTGCTCCGACAGGGCTTGAAGCTTTCTTT

J: TRBJ1-3
size: NA
D: TRBD1
V: TRBV18
CDR3: CASSPPGQGAGNTIYF
DNA: TGTGCCAGCTCACCACCCGGACAGGGGGCAGGGAACACCATATATTTT

J: TRBJ1-3
size: NA
D: TRBD1
V: TRBV5-5
CDR3: CASSSSPGQGAGNTIYF
DNA: TGTGCCAGCAGCTCCAGCCCGGGACAGGGGGCTGGAAACACCATATATTTT

J: TRBJ1-3
size: NA
D: NA
V: TRBV10-3
CDR3: CAIISGGGGNTIYF
DNA: TGTGCCATCATTTCAGGAGGGGGAGGAAACACCATATATTTT

J: TRBJ1-5
size: NA
D: TRBD1
V: TRBV10-2
CDR3: CASSGTGGSQPQHF
DNA: TGCGCCAGCAGCGGGACAGGGGGTTCTCAGCCCCAGCATTTT

J: TRBJ1-5
size: NA
D: NA
V: TRBV12-5
CDR3: CASSGAVNQPQHF
DNA: TGTGCTAGTTCTGGGGCAGTTAATCAGCCCCAGCATTTT

J: TRBJ2-1
size: once
D: TRBD2
V: TRBV30
CDR3: CAWSVRAGVGNEQFF
DNA: TGTGCCTGGAGTGTACGAGCGGGAGTTGGGAATGAGCAGTTCTTC

J: TRBJ2-3
size: once
D: NA
V: TRBV18
CDR3: CASSPRTLGGTDTQYF
DNA: TGTGCCAGCTCACCACGGACGCTCGGAGGGACAGATACGCAGTATTTT

J: TRBJ1-6
size: NA
D: NA
V: TRBV19
CDR3: CASSRWPYNSPLHF
DNA: TGTGCCAGTAGTCGTTGGCCGTATAATTCACCCCTCCACTTT

J: TRBJ2-3
size: NA
D: NA
V: TRBV2
CDR3: CASSDRVGDTQYF
DNA: TGTGCCAGCAGTGACCGGGTTGGGGATACGCAGTATTTT

J: TRBJ1-6
size: NA
D: NA
V: TRBV5-4
CDR3: CASSPSGLGSYNSPLHF
DNA: TGTGCCAGCAGCCCCTCAGGGCTAGGGTCCTATAATTCACCCCTCCACTTT

J: TRBJ2-1
size: NA
D: TRBD1
V: TRBV6-5
CDR3: CASSYSMGQGRNEQFF
DNA: TGTGCCAGCAGTTACTCGATGGGACAGGGTAGAAATGAGCAGTTCTTC

J: TRBJ1-5
size: NA
D: NA
V: TRBV2
CDR3: CASRGQAKSNQPQHF
DNA: TGTGCCAGCCGAGGCCAGGCCAAGAGCAATCAGCCCCAGCATTTT

J: TRBJ1-2
size: once
D: NA
V: TRBV6-5
CDR3: CASSYPQGGGYTF
DNA: TGTGCCAGCAGTTACCCGCAGGGCGGGGGCTACACCTTC

J: TRBJ1-2
size: NA
D: NA
V: TRBV6-5
CDR3: CASSYSTTRDYGYTF
DNA: TGTGCCAGCAGTTACTCGACGACAAGGGACTACGGCTACACCTTC

J: TRBJ1-3
size: NA
D: NA
V: TRBV29-1
CDR3: CSVGRGNTIYF
DNA: TGCAGCGTTGGAAGGGGAAACACCATATATTTT

J: TRBJ2-1
size: NA
D: NA
V: TRBV7-2
CDR3: CASQQQTYNEQFF
DNA: TGTGCCAGCCAACAACAGACCTACAATGAGCAGTTCTTC

J: TRBJ2-7
size: NA
D: TRBD2
V: TRBV10-3
CDR3: CAIRSSGGTYEQYF
DNA: TGTGCCATCCGGTCAAGCGGGGGGACATACGAGCAGTACTTC

J: TRBJ1-2
size: NA
D: TRBD1
V: TRBV2
CDR3: CASRGQGPGYTF
DNA: TGTGCCAGCAGGGGACAGGGCCCCGGCTACACCTTC

J: TRBJ1-1
size: NA
D: TRBD1
V: TRBV2
CDR3: CASSVVQGDTEAFF
DNA: TGTGCCAGCAGTGTCGTTCAGGGGGACACTGAAGCTTTCTTT

J: TRBJ2-3
size: NA
D: TRBD2
V: TRBV4-2
CDR3: CASSRVQAGGHTDTQYF
DNA: TGTGCCAGCAGCCGGGTTCAAGCGGGAGGGCACACAGATACGCAGTATTTT

J: TRBJ1-6
size: NA
D: NA
V: TRBV6-1
CDR3: CASSEGGGSGSPLHF
DNA: TGTGCCAGCAGTGAAGGGGGGGGGTCAGGTTCACCCCTCCACTTT

J: TRBJ1-5
size: NA
D: NA
V: TRBV10-2
CDR3: CASPPLGERPQHF
DNA: TGCGCCAGCCCCCCCCTTGGGGAGCGGCCCCAGCATTTT

J: TRBJ1-5
size: NA
D: NA
V: TRBV18
CDR3: CASSQGTYEQPQHF
DNA: TGTGCCAGCTCACAGGGGACCTATGAACAGCCCCAGCATTTT

J: TRBJ1-2
size: few
D: NA
V: TRBV5-1
CDR3: CASSLRGTEDGYTF
DNA: TGCGCCAGCAGCTTGAGGGGTACAGAGGATGGCTACACCTTC

J: TRBJ2-7
size: NA
D: TRBD1
V: TRBV4-1
CDR3: CASSHRDRDSYEQYF
DNA: TGCGCCAGCAGCCACCGGGACAGGGACAGCTACGAGCAGTACTTC

J: TRBJ2-3
size: NA
D: TRBD2
V: TRBV11-2
CDR3: CASILGLAVTDTQYF
DNA: TGTGCCAGCATCTTGGGGCTAGCGGTCACAGATACGCAGTATTTT

J: TRBJ1-4
size: NA
D: NA
V: TRBV19
CDR3: CARKAGQSEKLFF
DNA: TGTGCCAGGAAAGCAGGCCAGAGTGAAAAACTGTTTTTT

J: TRBJ1-5
size: NA
D: NA
V: TRBV28
CDR3: CASRLTDYSNQPQHF
DNA: TGTGCCAGCAGGTTGACGGATTATAGCAATCAGCCCCAGCATTTT

J: TRBJ1-6
size: NA
D: NA
V: TRBV6-5
CDR3: CASSPGATNNSPLHF
DNA: TGTGCCAGCAGCCCAGGGGCGACTAATAATTCACCCCTCCACTTT

J: TRBJ1-5
size: NA
D: NA
V: TRBV9
CDR3: CASSGDGRNQPQHF
DNA: TGTGCCAGCAGTGGGGACGGTCGCAATCAGCCCCAGCATTTT

J: TRBJ1-5
size: NA
D: NA
V: TRBV28
CDR3: CASRRREGSQPQHF
DNA: TGTGCCAGCAGGCGCCGGGAAGGGAGTCAGCCCCAGCATTTT

J: TRBJ1-1
size: NA
D: NA
V: TRBV12-5
CDR3: CASGLKENTEAFF
DNA: TGTGCTAGTGGTTTGAAGGAGAACACTGAAGCTTTCTTT

J: TRBJ2-1
size: NA
D: NA
V: TRBV5-1
CDR3: CASSPTGIGEQFF
DNA: TGCGCCAGCAGCCCGACAGGTATCGGTGAGCAGTTCTTC

J: TRBJ1-1
size: NA
D: NA
V: TRBV7-3
CDR3: CASSLSLNTEAFF
DNA: TGTGCCAGCAGCTTAAGCTTAAACACTGAAGCTTTCTTT

J: TRBJ1-6
size: NA
D: NA
V: TRBV6-1
CDR3: CATGRGNSPLHF
DNA: TGTGCCACCGGACGAGGTAATTCACCCCTCCACTTT

J: TRBJ1-1
size: NA
D: NA
V: TRBV30
CDR3: CAWSRTPDTEAFF
DNA: TGTGCCTGGAGTCGGACCCCAGACACTGAAGCTTTCTTT

J: TRBJ2-3
size: NA
D: TRBD1
V: TRBV30
CDR3: CAWSHAGGLDTQYF
DNA: TGTGCCTGGAGTCACGCAGGGGGCTTGGATACGCAGTATTTT

J: TRBJ1-2
size: NA
D: NA
V: TRBV5-1
CDR3: CASSLTGQQRGYTF
DNA: TGCGCCAGCAGCTTAACAGGGCAACAGCGAGGCTACACCTTC

J: TRBJ1-3
size: NA
D: NA
V: TRBV13
CDR3: CASSIFFGPNGDSGNTIYF
DNA: TGTGCCAGCAGCATCTTCTTTGGGCCCAACGGGGACTCTGGAAACACCATATATTTT

J: TRBJ1-6
size: NA
D: NA
V: TRBV7-8
CDR3: CASSPILGSPLHF
DNA: TGTGCCAGCAGCCCAATCCTTGGGTCACCCCTCCACTTT

J: TRBJ2-1
size: NA
D: NA
V: TRBV5-1
CDR3: CASSLAQGSYNEQFF
DNA: TGCGCCAGCAGCTTGGCCCAAGGCTCCTACAATGAGCAGTTCTTC

J: TRBJ2-3
size: NA
D: NA
V: TRBV4-1
CDR3: CAAGRGPDTQYF
DNA: TGCGCCGCAGGGCGGGGGCCAGATACGCAGTATTTT